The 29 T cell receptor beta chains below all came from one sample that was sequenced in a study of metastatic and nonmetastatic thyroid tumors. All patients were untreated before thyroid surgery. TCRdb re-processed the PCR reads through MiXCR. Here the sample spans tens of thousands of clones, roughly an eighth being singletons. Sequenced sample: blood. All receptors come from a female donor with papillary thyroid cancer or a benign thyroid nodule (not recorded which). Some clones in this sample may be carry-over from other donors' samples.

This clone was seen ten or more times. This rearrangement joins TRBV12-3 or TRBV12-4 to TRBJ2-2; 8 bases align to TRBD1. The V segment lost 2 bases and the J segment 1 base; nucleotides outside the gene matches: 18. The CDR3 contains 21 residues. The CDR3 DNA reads TGTGCCAGCAGTTTACGGGGGACAGGCACATCATCGCTCCTGAACACCGGGGAGCTGTTTTTT. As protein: CASSLRGTGTSSLLNTGELFF.

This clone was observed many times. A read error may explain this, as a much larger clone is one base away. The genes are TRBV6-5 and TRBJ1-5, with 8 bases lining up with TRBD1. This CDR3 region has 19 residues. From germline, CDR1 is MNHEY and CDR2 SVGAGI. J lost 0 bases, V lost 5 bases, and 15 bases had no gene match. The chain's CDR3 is CASSPLIRQGWISNQPQHF. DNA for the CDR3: TGTGCCAGCAGTCCTCTCATACGACAGGGGTGGATTAGCAATCAGCCCCAGCATTTT.

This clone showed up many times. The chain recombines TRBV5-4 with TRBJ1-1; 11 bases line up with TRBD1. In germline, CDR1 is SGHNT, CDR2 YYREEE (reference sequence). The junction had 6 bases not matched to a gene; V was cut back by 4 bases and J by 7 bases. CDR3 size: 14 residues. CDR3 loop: CASSADRGRFEAFF. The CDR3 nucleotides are TGTGCCAGCAGCGCGGACAGGGGGCGGTTTGAAGCTTTCTTT.

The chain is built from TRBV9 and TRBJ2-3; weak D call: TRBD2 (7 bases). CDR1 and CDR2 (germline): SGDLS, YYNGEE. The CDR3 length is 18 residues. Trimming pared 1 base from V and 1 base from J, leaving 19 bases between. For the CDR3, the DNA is TGTGCCAGCAGCGTATATGCCGGAGGCGGGGGCCGCACAGATACGCAGTATTTT. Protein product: CASSVYAGGGGRTDTQYF.

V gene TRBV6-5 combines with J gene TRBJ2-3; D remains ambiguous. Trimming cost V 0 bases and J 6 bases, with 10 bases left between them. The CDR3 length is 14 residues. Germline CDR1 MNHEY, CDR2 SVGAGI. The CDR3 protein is CASSYSNWVDTQYF. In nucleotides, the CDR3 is TGTGCCAGCAGTTACTCTAACTGGGTGGATACGCAGTATTTT.

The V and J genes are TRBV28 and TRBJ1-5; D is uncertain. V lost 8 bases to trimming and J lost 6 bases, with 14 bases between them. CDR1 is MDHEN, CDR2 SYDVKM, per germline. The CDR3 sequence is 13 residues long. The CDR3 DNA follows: TGTGCCAGCGAGGGTGTTGTGATTCAGCCCCAGCATTTT. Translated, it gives CASEGVVIQPQHF.

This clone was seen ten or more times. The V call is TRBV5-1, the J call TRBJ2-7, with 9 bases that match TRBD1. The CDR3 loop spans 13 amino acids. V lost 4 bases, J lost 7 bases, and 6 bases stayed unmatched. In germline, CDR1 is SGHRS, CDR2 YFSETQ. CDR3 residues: CASSHGTGQEQYF. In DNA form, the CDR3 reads TGCGCCAGCAGCCATGGGACAGGGCAGGAGCAGTACTTC.

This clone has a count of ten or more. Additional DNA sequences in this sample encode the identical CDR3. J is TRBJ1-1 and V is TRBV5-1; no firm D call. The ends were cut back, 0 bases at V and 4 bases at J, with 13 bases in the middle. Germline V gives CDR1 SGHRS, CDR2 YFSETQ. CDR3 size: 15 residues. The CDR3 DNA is TGCGCCAGCAGCTTGGGGCAGGCTATAGGCACTGAAGCTTTCTTT. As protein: CASSLGQAIGTEAFF.

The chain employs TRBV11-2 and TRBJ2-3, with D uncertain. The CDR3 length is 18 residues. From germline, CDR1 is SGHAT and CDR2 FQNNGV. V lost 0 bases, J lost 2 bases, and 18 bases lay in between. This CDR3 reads CASSLEAGLLGNTDTQYF. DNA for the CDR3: TGTGCCAGCAGCTTAGAGGCCGGCCTTCTTGGGAACACAGATACGCAGTATTTT.

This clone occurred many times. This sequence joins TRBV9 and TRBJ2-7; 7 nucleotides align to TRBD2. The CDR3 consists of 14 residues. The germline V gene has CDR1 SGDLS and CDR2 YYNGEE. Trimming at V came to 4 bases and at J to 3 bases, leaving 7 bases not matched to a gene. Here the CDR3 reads CASSSRGVDYEQYF. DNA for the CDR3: TGTGCCAGCAGCTCACGGGGGGTAGACTACGAGCAGTACTTC. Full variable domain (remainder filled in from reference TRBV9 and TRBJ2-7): DSGVTQTPKHLITATGQRVTLRCSPRSGDLSVYWYQQSLDQGLQFLIQYYNGEERAKGNILERFSAQQFPDLHSELNLSSLELGDSALYFCASSSRGVDYEQYFGPGTRLTVT.

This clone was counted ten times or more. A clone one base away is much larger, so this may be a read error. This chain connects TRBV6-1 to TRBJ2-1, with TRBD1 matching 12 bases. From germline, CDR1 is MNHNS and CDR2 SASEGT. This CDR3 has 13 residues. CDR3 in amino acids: CASSAIRGQGADF. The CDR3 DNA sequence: TGTGCCAGCAGTGCCATAAGGGGACAGGGGGCTGACTTC.

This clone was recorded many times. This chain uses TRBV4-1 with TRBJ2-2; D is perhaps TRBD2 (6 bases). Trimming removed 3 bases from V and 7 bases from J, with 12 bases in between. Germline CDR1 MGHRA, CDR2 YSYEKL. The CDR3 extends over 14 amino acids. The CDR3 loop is CASSQGSGVGELFF. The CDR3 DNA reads TGCGCCAGCAGCCAGGGGTCGGGGGTCGGGGAGCTGTTTTTT.

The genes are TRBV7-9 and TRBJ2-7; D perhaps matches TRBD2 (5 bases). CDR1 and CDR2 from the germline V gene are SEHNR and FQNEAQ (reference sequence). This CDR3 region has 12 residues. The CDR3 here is CSISSGVGEQYF. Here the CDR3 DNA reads TGTTCCATCAGCTCCGGGGTGGGCGAGCAGTACTTC.

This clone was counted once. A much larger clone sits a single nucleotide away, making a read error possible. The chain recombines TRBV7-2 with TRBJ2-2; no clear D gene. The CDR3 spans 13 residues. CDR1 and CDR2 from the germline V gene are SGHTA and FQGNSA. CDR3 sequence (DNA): TGTGCCGGCAGCCCGTTACTACCCGTGGAGCTGTTTTTT. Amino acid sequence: CAGSPLLPVELFF. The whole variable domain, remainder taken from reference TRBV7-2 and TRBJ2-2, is GAGVSQSPSNKVTEKGKDVELRCDPISGHTALYWYRQSLGQGLEFLIYFQGNSAPDKSGLPSDRFSAERTGGSVSTLTIQRTQQEDSAVYLCAGSPLLPVELFFGEGSRLTVL.

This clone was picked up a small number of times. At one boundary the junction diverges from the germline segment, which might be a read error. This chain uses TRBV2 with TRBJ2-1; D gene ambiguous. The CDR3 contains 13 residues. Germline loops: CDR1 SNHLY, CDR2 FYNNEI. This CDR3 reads CASRITWANEQFF. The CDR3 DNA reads TGTGCCAGCAGAATAACATGGGCCAATGAACAGTTCTTC.

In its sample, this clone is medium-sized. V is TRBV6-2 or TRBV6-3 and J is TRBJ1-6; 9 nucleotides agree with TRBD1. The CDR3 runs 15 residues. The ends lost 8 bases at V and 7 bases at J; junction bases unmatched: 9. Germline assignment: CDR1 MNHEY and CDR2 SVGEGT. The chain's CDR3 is CASGPKGQGNSPLHF. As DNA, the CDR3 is TGTGCCAGCGGCCCGAAGGGACAGGGCAATTCACCCCTCCACTTT.

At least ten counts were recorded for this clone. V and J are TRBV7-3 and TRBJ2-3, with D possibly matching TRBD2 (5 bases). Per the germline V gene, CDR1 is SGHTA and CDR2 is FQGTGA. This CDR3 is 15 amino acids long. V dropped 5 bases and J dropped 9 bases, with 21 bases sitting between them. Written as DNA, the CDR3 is TGTGCCAGCAGCGCGGACTGGGCCTCATCGTCGACGCAGTATTTT. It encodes CASSADWASSSTQYF.

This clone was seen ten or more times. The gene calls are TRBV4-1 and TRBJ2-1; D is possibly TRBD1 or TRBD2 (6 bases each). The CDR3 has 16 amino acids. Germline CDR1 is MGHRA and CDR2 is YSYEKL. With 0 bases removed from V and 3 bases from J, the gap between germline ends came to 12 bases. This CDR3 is CASSQDKGGFYNEQFF. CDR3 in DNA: TGCGCCAGCAGCCAAGATAAGGGGGGCTTCTACAATGAGCAGTTCTTC.

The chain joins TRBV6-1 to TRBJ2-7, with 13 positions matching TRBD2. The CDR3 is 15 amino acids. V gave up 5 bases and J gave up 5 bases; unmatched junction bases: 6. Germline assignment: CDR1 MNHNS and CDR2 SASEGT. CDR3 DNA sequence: TGTGCCAGCAGTCAACCCGGACTAGCGGGAGACGAGCAGTACTTC. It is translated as CASSQPGLAGDEQYF.

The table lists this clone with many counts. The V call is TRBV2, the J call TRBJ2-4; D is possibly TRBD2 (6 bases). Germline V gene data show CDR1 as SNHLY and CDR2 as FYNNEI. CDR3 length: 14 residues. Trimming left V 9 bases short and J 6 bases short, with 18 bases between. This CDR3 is CASWGVGGRNIQYF. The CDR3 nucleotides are TGTGCCAGTTGGGGGGTTGGGGGTAGAAACATTCAGTACTTC. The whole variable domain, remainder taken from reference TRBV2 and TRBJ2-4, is EPEVTQTPSHQVTQMGQEVILRCVPISNHLYFYWYRQILGQKVEFLVSFYNNEISEKSEIFDDQFSVERPDGSNFTLKIRSTKLEDSAMYFCASWGVGGRNIQYFGAGTRLSVL.

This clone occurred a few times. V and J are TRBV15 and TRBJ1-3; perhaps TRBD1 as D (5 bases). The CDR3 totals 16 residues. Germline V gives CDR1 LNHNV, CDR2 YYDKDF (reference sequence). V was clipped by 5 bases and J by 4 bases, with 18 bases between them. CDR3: CATSSSSDSEGNTIYF. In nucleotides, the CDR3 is TGTGCCACCAGCTCCAGCAGCGACAGCGAAGGAAACACCATATATTTT.

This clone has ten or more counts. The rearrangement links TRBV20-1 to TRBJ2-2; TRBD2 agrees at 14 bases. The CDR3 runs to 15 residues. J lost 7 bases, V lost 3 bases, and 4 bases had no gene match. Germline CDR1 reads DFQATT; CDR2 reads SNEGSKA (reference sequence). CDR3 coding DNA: TGCAGTGCTAGGCCGGGACTAGCGGGAGTCGGGGAGCTGTTTTTT. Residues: CSARPGLAGVGELFF.

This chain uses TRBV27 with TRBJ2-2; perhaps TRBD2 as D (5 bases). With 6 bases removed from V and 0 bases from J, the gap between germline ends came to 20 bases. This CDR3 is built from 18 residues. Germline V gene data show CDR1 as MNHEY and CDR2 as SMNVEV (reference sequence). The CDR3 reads CASRRRLVGGSNTGELFF. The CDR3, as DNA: TGTGCCAGCAGGAGGAGGCTAGTTGGAGGCTCGAACACCGGGGAGCTGTTTTTT.

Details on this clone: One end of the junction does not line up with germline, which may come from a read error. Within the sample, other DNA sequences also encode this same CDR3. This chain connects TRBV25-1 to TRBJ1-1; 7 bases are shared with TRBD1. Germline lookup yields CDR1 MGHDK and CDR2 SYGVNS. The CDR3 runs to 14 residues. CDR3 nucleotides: TGCGCCAGCAGGTCGGACAGGTCAAACACTGAAGCTTTCTTT. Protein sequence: CASRSDRSNTEAFF.

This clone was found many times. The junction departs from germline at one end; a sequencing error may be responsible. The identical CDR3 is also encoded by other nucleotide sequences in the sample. CDR3 sequence: CASSPTTHQQETQYF. CDR3 DNA sequence: TGTGCTAGTAGTCCCACCACACATCAGCAAGAGACCCAGTACTTC. The V call is TRBV19, the J call TRBJ2-5, with D uncertain. Germline V gene data show CDR1 as LNHDA and CDR2 as SQIVND (reference sequence). The CDR3 length is 15 residues.

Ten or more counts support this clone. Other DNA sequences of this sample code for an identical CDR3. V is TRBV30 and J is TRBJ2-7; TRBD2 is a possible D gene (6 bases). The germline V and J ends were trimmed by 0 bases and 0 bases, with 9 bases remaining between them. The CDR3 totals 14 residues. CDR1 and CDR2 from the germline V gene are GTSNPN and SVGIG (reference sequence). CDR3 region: CAWSVGGSSYEQYF. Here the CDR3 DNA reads TGTGCCTGGAGTGTGGGGGGTAGCTCCTACGAGCAGTACTTC.

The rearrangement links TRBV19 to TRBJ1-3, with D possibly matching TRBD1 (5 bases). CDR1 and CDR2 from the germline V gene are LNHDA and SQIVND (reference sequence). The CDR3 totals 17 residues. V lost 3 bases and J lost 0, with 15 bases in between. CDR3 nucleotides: TGTGCCAGTAGTATTGGACGGCCGGGACTCTCTGGAAACACCATATATTTT. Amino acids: CASSIGRPGLSGNTIYF.

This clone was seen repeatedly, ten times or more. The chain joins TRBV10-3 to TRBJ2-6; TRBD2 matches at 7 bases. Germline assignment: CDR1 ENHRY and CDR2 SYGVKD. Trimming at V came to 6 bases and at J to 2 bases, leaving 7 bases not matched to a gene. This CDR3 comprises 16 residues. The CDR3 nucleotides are TGTGCCATCAGGGGGGGAGGGAAGGCTGGGGCCAACGTCCTGACTTTC. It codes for CAIRGGGKAGANVLTF.

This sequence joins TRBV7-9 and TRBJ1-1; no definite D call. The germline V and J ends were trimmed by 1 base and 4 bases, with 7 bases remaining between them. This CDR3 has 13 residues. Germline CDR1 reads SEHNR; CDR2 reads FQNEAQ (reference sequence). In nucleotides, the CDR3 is TGTGCCAGCAGCTTAGGTACGGGCACTGAAGCTTTCTTT. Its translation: CASSLGTGTEAFF.